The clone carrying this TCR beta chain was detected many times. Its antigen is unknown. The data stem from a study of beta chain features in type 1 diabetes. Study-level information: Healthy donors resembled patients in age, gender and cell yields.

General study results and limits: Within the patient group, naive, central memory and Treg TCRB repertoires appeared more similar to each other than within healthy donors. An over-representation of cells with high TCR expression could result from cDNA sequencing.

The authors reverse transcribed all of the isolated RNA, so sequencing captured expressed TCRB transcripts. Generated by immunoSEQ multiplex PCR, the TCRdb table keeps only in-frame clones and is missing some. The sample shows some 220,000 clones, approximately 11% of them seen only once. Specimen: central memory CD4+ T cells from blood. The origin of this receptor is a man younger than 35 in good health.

The CDR3 DNA is TGTGCCAGCTCACTGGACAGGCACACAGATACGCAGTATTTT. Translated, it gives CASSLDRHTDTQYF. The chain uses TRBV18 and TRBJ2-3; 7 nucleotides agree with TRBD1. The CDR3 totals 14 residues. Germline lookup yields CDR1 KGHSH and CDR2 LQKENI. The J segment lost 2 bases and the V segment lost 4 bases, leaving 3 bases of the junction unmatched.